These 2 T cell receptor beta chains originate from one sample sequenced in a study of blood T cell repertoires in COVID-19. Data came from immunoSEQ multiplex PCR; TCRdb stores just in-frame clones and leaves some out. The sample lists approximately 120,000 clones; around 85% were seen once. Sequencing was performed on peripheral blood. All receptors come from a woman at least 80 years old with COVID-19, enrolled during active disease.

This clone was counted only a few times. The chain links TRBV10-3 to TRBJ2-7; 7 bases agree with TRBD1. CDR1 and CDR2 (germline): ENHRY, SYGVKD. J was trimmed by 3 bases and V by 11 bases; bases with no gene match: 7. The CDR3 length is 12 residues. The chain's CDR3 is CAAGQEVYEQYF. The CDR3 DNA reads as TGTGCCGCCGGACAGGAGGTCTACGAGCAGTACTTC.

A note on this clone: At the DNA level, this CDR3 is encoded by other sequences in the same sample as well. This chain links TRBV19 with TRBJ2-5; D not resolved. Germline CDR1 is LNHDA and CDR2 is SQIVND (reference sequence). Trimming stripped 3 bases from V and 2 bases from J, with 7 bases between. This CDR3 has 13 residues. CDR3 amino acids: CASSISLQETQYF. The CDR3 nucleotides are TGTGCCAGTAGTATTAGTCTGCAAGAGACCCAGTACTTC.